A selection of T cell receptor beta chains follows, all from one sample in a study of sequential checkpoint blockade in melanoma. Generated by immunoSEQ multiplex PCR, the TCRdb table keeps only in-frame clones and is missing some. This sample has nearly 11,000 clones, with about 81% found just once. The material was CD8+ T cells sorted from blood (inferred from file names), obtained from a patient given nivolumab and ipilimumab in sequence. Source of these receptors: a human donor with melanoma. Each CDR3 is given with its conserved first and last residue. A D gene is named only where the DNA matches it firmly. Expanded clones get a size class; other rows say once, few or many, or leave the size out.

CDR3nt: TGCGCCAGCAGCTTTTCAGCGGATTTCACAGATACGCAGTATTTT; CDR3aa: CASSFSADFTDTQYF; d_gene: -; j_gene: TRBJ2-3; v_gene: TRBV5-1; abundance: -
CDR3nt: TGTGCCAGCAGCGGGTGGGACAGGGATGGCGAGACCCAGTACTTC; CDR3aa: CASSGWDRDGETQYF; d_gene: TRBD1; j_gene: TRBJ2-5; v_gene: TRBV9; abundance: -
CDR3nt: TGTGCCAGCGTGGCAGGGGTAGTTAATGAGCAGTTCTTC; CDR3aa: CASVAGVVNEQFF; d_gene: -; j_gene: TRBJ2-1; v_gene: TRBV7-9; abundance: -
CDR3nt: TGTGCCAGCAGTGATCAGGACAGCCCCACGGATACGCAGTATTTT; CDR3aa: CASSDQDSPTDTQYF; d_gene: -; j_gene: TRBJ2-3; v_gene: TRBV6-1; abundance: -
CDR3nt: TGTGCCAGCAGCCAAGTGAGGTCTGAAGCTTTCTTT; CDR3aa: CASSQVRSEAFF; d_gene: -; j_gene: TRBJ1-1; v_gene: TRBV14; abundance: -
CDR3nt: TGTGCCAGCAGTGATGAGACAGGGCAAGGGATTAGCTATGGCTACACCTTC; CDR3aa: CASSDETGQGISYGYTF; d_gene: TRBD1; j_gene: TRBJ1-2; v_gene: TRBV6-1; abundance: once
CDR3nt: TGTGCCAGCAGAACACTAGCCAGACCCTACGAGCAGTACTTC; CDR3aa: CASRTLARPYEQYF; d_gene: -; j_gene: TRBJ2-7; v_gene: TRBV11-2; abundance: -
CDR3nt: TGTGCCACCAGCAGAGATCGGAGACCCTCTGGAAACACCATATATTTT; CDR3aa: CATSRDRRPSGNTIYF; d_gene: -; j_gene: TRBJ1-3; v_gene: TRBV15; abundance: -
CDR3nt: TGTGCCAGCAGCTTAACTAGCGGGAGTCTAGAGACCCAGTACTTC; CDR3aa: CASSLTSGSLETQYF; d_gene: TRBD2; j_gene: TRBJ2-5; v_gene: TRBV7-3; abundance: -
CDR3nt: TGCGCCAGCAGCTGGGACAGGGGTAATGAAAAACTGTTTTTT; CDR3aa: CASSWDRGNEKLFF; d_gene: TRBD1; j_gene: TRBJ1-4; v_gene: TRBV4-1; abundance: -
CDR3nt: TGTGCCAGCAGCTTAGCCGTTCGAGAACCCCTCTCCTACGAGCAGTACTTC; CDR3aa: CASSLAVREPLSYEQYF; d_gene: -; j_gene: TRBJ2-7; v_gene: TRBV7-8; abundance: -
CDR3nt: TGCGCCAGCAGCCAAGGTTATAGGACGGTAGCGGGCCACAATGAGCAGTTCTTC; CDR3aa: CASSQGYRTVAGHNEQFF; d_gene: TRBD2; j_gene: TRBJ2-1; v_gene: TRBV4-1; abundance: -
CDR3nt: TGTGCCAGCAGCGGAAAGACAGGGGGCCGGGAGCAGTACTTC; CDR3aa: CASSGKTGGREQYF; d_gene: TRBD1; j_gene: TRBJ2-5; v_gene: TRBV9; abundance: -
CDR3nt: TGTGCCAGCAGTTTCGGGAAGGGCAGCTCCTACGAGCAGTACTTC; CDR3aa: CASSFGKGSSYEQYF; d_gene: -; j_gene: TRBJ2-7; v_gene: TRBV27; abundance: -
CDR3nt: TGTGCCAGCAGGACTGGGACAGGGAGTAACCATGGCTACACCTTC; CDR3aa: CASRTGTGSNHGYTF; d_gene: TRBD1; j_gene: TRBJ1-2; v_gene: TRBV2; abundance: -
CDR3nt: TGTGCCAGCAGCCTACTAGTTGCCAAAAACATTCAGTACTTC; CDR3aa: CASSLLVAKNIQYF; d_gene: -; j_gene: TRBJ2-4; v_gene: TRBV5-7; abundance: -
CDR3nt: TGTGCCACCACTCCCTCCTTTCGAGAGAGCTCCTACGAGCAGTACTTC; CDR3aa: CATTPSFRESSYEQYF; d_gene: -; j_gene: TRBJ2-7; v_gene: TRBV15; abundance: -
CDR3nt: TGTGCCAGCAGTCCCGCGTCCTATAATTCACCCCTCCACTTT; CDR3aa: CASSPASYNSPLHF; d_gene: -; j_gene: TRBJ1-6; v_gene: TRBV6-5; abundance: -
CDR3nt: TGCGCCAGCACCGGGGACAGGTCGCAGTACTTC; CDR3aa: CASTGDRSQYF; d_gene: TRBD1; j_gene: TRBJ2-7; v_gene: TRBV10-2; abundance: -
CDR3nt: TGTGCCAGCAGTTTCACAGGGGGGGTCTATGGCTACACCTTC; CDR3aa: CASSFTGGVYGYTF; d_gene: TRBD1; j_gene: TRBJ1-2; v_gene: TRBV27; abundance: -
CDR3nt: TGTGCCAGCAGTCAACTTACAGGGCCGGGCGAGCAGTACTTC; CDR3aa: CASSQLTGPGEQYF; d_gene: -; j_gene: TRBJ2-7; v_gene: TRBV2; abundance: -
CDR3nt: TGTGCTAGCAGCTTAGCGCGAGCTAGCGGGTACCAAGAGACCCAGTACTTC; CDR3aa: CASSLARASGYQETQYF; d_gene: TRBD2; j_gene: TRBJ2-5; v_gene: TRBV7-7; abundance: -
CDR3nt: TGTGCCAGCAGTCGTGGGGGGAGCGCTGAAGCTTTCTTT; CDR3aa: CASSRGGSAEAFF; d_gene: -; j_gene: TRBJ1-1; v_gene: TRBV6-5; abundance: -
CDR3nt: TGTGCCAGCAGCCAAGAAATCAGAGGGGATACGCAGTATTTT; CDR3aa: CASSQEIRGDTQYF; d_gene: -; j_gene: TRBJ2-3; v_gene: TRBV14; abundance: -
CDR3nt: TGTGCCAGCAGTGAAAACTTTTTTGGGAACACTGAAGCTTTCTTT; CDR3aa: CASSENFFGNTEAFF; d_gene: -; j_gene: TRBJ1-1; v_gene: TRBV2; abundance: once
CDR3nt: TGTGCCAGCTCCCCGCTAGCGGGGGGGGGAACTAGCACAGATACGCAGTATTTT; CDR3aa: CASSPLAGGGTSTDTQYF; d_gene: TRBD2; j_gene: TRBJ2-3; v_gene: TRBV28; abundance: -
CDR3nt: TGTGCCAGCAGCTCGATGACAGGAAGCTATGGCTACACCTTC; CDR3aa: CASSSMTGSYGYTF; d_gene: -; j_gene: TRBJ1-2; v_gene: TRBV5-6; abundance: -
CDR3nt: TGTGCTAGTGGTTCCCGGGAAGGGCAAAGGAGCTCCTACGAGCAGTACTTC; CDR3aa: CASGSREGQRSSYEQYF; d_gene: -; j_gene: TRBJ2-7; v_gene: TRBV12-5; abundance: -
CDR3nt: TGTGCCAGCAGTGAACCCGTGGGACACTGGAGCGAGCAGTACTTC; CDR3aa: CASSEPVGHWSEQYF; d_gene: -; j_gene: TRBJ2-7; v_gene: TRBV6-1; abundance: -
CDR3nt: TGTGCCAGCAGTCATCCGGGACAGGGAAGCACTGAAGCTTTCTTT; CDR3aa: CASSHPGQGSTEAFF; d_gene: TRBD1; j_gene: TRBJ1-1; v_gene: TRBV2; abundance: -
CDR3nt: TGCAGCGTACCCGGGACACACTACAATGAGCAGTTCTTC; CDR3aa: CSVPGTHYNEQFF; d_gene: -; j_gene: TRBJ2-1; v_gene: TRBV29-1; abundance: -
CDR3nt: TGTGCCAGCAGTTACCTGGGGGCGCGGGAGCAGTACTTC; CDR3aa: CASSYLGAREQYF; d_gene: -; j_gene: TRBJ2-7; v_gene: TRBV6-5; abundance: -
CDR3nt: TGTGCCATCAGTGAGTCGGAGGCAGCTTCTTATACGCAGTATTTT; CDR3aa: CAISESEAASYTQYF; d_gene: -; j_gene: TRBJ2-3; v_gene: TRBV10-3; abundance: few
CDR3nt: TGTGCCAGCAGCGTGGGACAGGGGAACACAGATACGCAGTATTTT; CDR3aa: CASSVGQGNTDTQYF; d_gene: TRBD1; j_gene: TRBJ2-3; v_gene: TRBV9; abundance: -
CDR3nt: TGTGCCAGTAGTATTAGCCGAATTGACTCTGGAAACACCATATATTTT; CDR3aa: CASSISRIDSGNTIYF; d_gene: -; j_gene: TRBJ1-3; v_gene: TRBV19; abundance: large
CDR3nt: TGTGCCAGCAGCGTCACTAGCGGGGGGGCTAGCGAGCAGTACTTC; CDR3aa: CASSVTSGGASEQYF; d_gene: TRBD2; j_gene: TRBJ2-7; v_gene: TRBV5-6; abundance: -
CDR3nt: TGTGCCAGCAGCGGGCTGGGACTAGCTGGCGAGCAGTACTTC; CDR3aa: CASSGLGLAGEQYF; d_gene: TRBD2; j_gene: TRBJ2-7; v_gene: TRBV9; abundance: -
CDR3nt: TGTGCCAGCAGAGCCGGGACAGGGGGTAATCAGCCCCAGCATTTT; CDR3aa: CASRAGTGGNQPQHF; d_gene: TRBD1; j_gene: TRBJ1-5; v_gene: TRBV7-9; abundance: -
CDR3nt: TGCGCCAGCAGCTTGGGGGGGGGTTTGTTCTCTGGGGCCAACGTCCTGACTTTC; CDR3aa: CASSLGGGLFSGANVLTF; d_gene: TRBD2; j_gene: TRBJ2-6; v_gene: TRBV5-1; abundance: few
CDR3nt: TGTGCCAGCAGTTTTTGGGCTAGCGGGAGCAGTGGGGAGACCCAGTACTTC; CDR3aa: CASSFWASGSSGETQYF; d_gene: TRBD2; j_gene: TRBJ2-5; v_gene: TRBV28; abundance: few
CDR3nt: TGTGCCAGCAGCTTAGGAGACAGCGTAACCTACGAGCAGTACTTC; CDR3aa: CASSLGDSVTYEQYF; d_gene: -; j_gene: TRBJ2-7; v_gene: TRBV7-2; abundance: -
CDR3nt: TGTGCCAGTAGTATCACAGGGTTAACTAATGAAAAACTGTTTTTT; CDR3aa: CASSITGLTNEKLFF; d_gene: -; j_gene: TRBJ1-4; v_gene: TRBV19; abundance: -
CDR3nt: TGTGCCAGCAGCGGGGGGCCCTCGCGGGAGACCCAGTACTTC; CDR3aa: CASSGGPSRETQYF; d_gene: -; j_gene: TRBJ2-5; v_gene: TRBV9; abundance: -
CDR3nt: TGTGCCAGCAGCGCAGGGGGGACTAATGAAAAACTGTTTTTT; CDR3aa: CASSAGGTNEKLFF; d_gene: TRBD1; j_gene: TRBJ1-4; v_gene: TRBV9; abundance: -
CDR3nt: TGTGCCAGCAGCTTAGCGGGGGGCGGCACCGGGGAGCTGTTTTTT; CDR3aa: CASSLAGGGTGELFF; d_gene: -; j_gene: TRBJ2-2; v_gene: TRBV13; abundance: medium-sized
CDR3nt: TGTGCCAGCAGTTTCCTGGACAGGGGAGGCCACACCTTC; CDR3aa: CASSFLDRGGHTF; d_gene: TRBD1; j_gene: TRBJ1-2; v_gene: TRBV6-5; abundance: -
CDR3nt: TGTGCCAGCAGTTACGCAACAGGGTCCTCCTACGAGCAGTACTTC; CDR3aa: CASSYATGSSYEQYF; d_gene: -; j_gene: TRBJ2-7; v_gene: TRBV6-5; abundance: -
CDR3nt: TGCGCCAGCAGCCTTCCAGGGACTAGCGGGGGGGCCGGCACCGGGGAGCTGTTTTTT; CDR3aa: CASSLPGTSGGAGTGELFF; d_gene: TRBD2; j_gene: TRBJ2-2; v_gene: TRBV4-1; abundance: -
CDR3nt: TGTGCCAGCAGCCCTACCCGGTCAGGGGCTGACTATGGCTACACCTTC; CDR3aa: CASSPTRSGADYGYTF; d_gene: -; j_gene: TRBJ1-2; v_gene: TRBV27; abundance: once
CDR3nt: TGTGCCAGCAGCGTAGACCCGGTGGCGGGAGTAAATGAGCAGTTCTTC; CDR3aa: CASSVDPVAGVNEQFF; d_gene: TRBD2; j_gene: TRBJ2-1; v_gene: TRBV9; abundance: few
CDR3nt: TGCGCCAGCAGCTTGGGCAGGACAGGGGGGTACGAGCAGTACTTC; CDR3aa: CASSLGRTGGYEQYF; d_gene: TRBD1; j_gene: TRBJ2-7; v_gene: TRBV5-1; abundance: -
CDR3nt: TGTGCCAGCAGTGACGACGGGGGGGCCACAGATACGCAGTATTTT; CDR3aa: CASSDDGGATDTQYF; d_gene: TRBD2; j_gene: TRBJ2-3; v_gene: TRBV6-4; abundance: -
CDR3nt: TGTGCCAGTAGCGCCCGGACAGGTTACTACAATGAGCAGTTCTTC; CDR3aa: CASSARTGYYNEQFF; d_gene: TRBD1; j_gene: TRBJ2-1; v_gene: TRBV19; abundance: -
CDR3nt: TGTGCCAGCAGCCCCCGGGACATCCTAAACACTGAAGCTTTCTTT; CDR3aa: CASSPRDILNTEAFF; d_gene: -; j_gene: TRBJ1-1; v_gene: TRBV7-2; abundance: -
CDR3nt: TGTGCCAGCAGCCAGCCTGACAGGGGAGGTGGGGCCAACGTCCTGACTTTC; CDR3aa: CASSQPDRGGGANVLTF; d_gene: TRBD1; j_gene: TRBJ2-6; v_gene: TRBV7-9; abundance: -
CDR3nt: TGTGCCAGCAGCCCACAGGTGTACGAGCAGTACTTC; CDR3aa: CASSPQVYEQYF; d_gene: -; j_gene: TRBJ2-7; v_gene: TRBV28; abundance: -
CDR3nt: TGTGCCAGCAGTTACTCGCGCGGCACCGGGGAGCTGTTTTTT; CDR3aa: CASSYSRGTGELFF; d_gene: -; j_gene: TRBJ2-2; v_gene: TRBV6-6; abundance: -
CDR3nt: TGTGCCAGCAGTGCGGGACTACACAATGAGCAGTTCTTC; CDR3aa: CASSAGLHNEQFF; d_gene: TRBD2; j_gene: TRBJ2-1; v_gene: TRBV27; abundance: once
CDR3nt: TGTGCCAGCAGCTCGGGGGGGGGCTATGGCTACACCTTC; CDR3aa: CASSSGGGYGYTF; d_gene: -; j_gene: TRBJ1-2; v_gene: TRBV7-9; abundance: -